A single sample is the source of the 3 T cell receptor beta chains below, sequenced in a study of T cell repertoires in cytomegalovirus infection. TCRdb fed the reads into MiXCR, producing one record per CDR3 protein. This sample has 350,000 to 500,000 distinct CDR3 sequences, with approximately 31% found just once. Specimen: PBMCs. The receptors were sampled from a human donor in good health (CMV status not recorded). Some clones in this sample may be carry-over from other donors' samples.

This clonotype was recorded at least ten times. The chain is built from TRBV12-3 or TRBV12-4 and TRBJ2-5, with D possibly being TRBD2 (5 bases). Trimming stripped 1 base from V and 0 bases from J, with 9 bases between. The CDR3 consists of 15 residues. This CDR3 is CASSLGNGDQETQYF. For the CDR3, the DNA is TGTGCCAGCAGTTTAGGCAACGGGGACCAAGAGACCCAGTACTTC.

The chain has TRBV5-1 and TRBJ1-2, with D unresolved. The germline V and J ends were trimmed by 0 bases and 8 bases, with 11 bases remaining between them. In germline, CDR1 is SGHRS, CDR2 YFSETQ. The CDR3 spans 13 residues. Here the CDR3 DNA reads TGCGCCAGCAGCTTGGCGGCCGCCCGGGGCTACACCTTC. Residues: CASSLAAARGYTF.

As regards this clonotype: One end of the junction does not line up with germline, which may come from a read error. V usage is TRBV12-3 or TRBV12-4 and J usage is TRBJ1-5; 9 nucleotides match TRBD1. This CDR3 region has 15 residues. The CDR3 nucleotides read TGTGCCAGCAGTCTGGGGACAGGGCAAAATCAGCCCCAGCCTTTT. The encoded protein is CASSLGTGQNQPQPF.